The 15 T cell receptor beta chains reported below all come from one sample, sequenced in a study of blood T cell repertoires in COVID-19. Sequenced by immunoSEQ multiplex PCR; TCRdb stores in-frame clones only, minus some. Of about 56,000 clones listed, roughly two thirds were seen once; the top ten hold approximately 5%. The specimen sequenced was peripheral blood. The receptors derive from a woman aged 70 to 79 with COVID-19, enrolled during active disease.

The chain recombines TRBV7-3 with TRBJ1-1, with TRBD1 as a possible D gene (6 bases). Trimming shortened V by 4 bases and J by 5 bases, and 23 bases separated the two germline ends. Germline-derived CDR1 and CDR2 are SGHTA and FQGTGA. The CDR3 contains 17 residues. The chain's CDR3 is CASSSEGGRVALTEAFF. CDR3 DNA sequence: TGTGCCAGCAGCTCCGAGGGGGGGCGCGTTGCATTGACTGAAGCTTTCTTT.

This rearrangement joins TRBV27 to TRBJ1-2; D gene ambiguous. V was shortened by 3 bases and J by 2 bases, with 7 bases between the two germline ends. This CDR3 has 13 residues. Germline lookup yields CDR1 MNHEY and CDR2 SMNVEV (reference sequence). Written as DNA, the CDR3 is TGTGCCAGCAGTTTCGGAGGGAACTATGGCTACACCTTC. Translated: CASSFGGNYGYTF.

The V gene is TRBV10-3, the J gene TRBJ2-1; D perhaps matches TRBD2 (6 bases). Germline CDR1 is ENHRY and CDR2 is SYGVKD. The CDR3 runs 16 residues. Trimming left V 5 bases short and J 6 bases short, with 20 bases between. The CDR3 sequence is CAISPGRREKGNEQFF. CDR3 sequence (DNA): TGTGCCATCAGTCCTGGGCGGAGGGAGAAAGGCAATGAGCAGTTCTTC.

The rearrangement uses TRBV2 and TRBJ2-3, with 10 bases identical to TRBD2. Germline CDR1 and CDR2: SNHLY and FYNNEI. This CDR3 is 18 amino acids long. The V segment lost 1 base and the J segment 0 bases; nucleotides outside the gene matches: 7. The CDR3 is CASSEGLAGGSSTDTQYF. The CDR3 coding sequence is TGTGCCAGCAGTGAAGGACTAGCGGGCGGTTCTAGCACAGATACGCAGTATTTT.

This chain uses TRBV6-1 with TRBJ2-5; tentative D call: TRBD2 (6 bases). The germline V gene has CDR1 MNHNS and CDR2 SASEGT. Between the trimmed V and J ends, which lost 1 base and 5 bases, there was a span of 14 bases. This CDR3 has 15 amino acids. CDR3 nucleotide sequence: TGTGCCAGCAGTGAAGAGGCGGGGAATGTGGAGACCCAGTACTTC. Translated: CASSEEAGNVETQYF.

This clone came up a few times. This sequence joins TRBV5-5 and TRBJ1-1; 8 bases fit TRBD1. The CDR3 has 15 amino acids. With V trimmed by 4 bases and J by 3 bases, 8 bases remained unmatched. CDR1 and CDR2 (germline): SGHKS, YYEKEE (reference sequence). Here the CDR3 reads CASSGGQEFDTEAFF. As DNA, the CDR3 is TGTGCCAGCAGCGGGGGACAGGAGTTTGACACTGAAGCTTTCTTT. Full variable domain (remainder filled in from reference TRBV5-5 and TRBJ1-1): DAGVTQSPTHLIKTRGQQVTLRCSPISGHKSVSWYQQVLGQGPQFIFQYYEKEERGRGNFPDRFSARQFPNYSSELNVNALLLGDSALYLCASSGGQEFDTEAFFGQGTRLTVV.

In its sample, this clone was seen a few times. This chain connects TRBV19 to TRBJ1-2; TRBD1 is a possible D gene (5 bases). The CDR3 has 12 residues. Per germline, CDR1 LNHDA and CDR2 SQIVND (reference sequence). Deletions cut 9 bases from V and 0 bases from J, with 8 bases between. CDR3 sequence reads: CASGGANYGYTF. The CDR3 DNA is TGTGCCAGCGGAGGGGCTAACTATGGCTACACCTTC. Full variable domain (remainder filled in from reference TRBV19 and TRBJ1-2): DGGITQSPKYLFRKEGQNVTLSCEQNLNHDAMYWYRQDPGQGLRLIYYSQIVNDFQKGDIAEGYSVSREKKESFPLTVTSAQKNPTAFYLCASGGANYGYTFGSGTRLTVV.

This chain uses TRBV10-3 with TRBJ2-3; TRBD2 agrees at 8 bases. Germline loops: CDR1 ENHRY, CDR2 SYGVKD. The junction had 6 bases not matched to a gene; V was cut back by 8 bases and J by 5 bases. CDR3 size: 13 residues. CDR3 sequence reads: CAIQGLVGDTQYF. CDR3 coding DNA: TGTGCCATCCAGGGACTAGTTGGAGATACGCAGTATTTT.

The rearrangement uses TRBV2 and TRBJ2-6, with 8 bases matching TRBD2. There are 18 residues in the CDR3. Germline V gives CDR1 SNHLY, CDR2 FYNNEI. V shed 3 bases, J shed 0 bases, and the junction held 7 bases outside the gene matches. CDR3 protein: CASSESGGANSGANVLTF. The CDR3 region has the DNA TGTGCCAGCAGTGAGAGCGGGGGCGCGAACTCTGGGGCCAACGTCCTGACTTTC.

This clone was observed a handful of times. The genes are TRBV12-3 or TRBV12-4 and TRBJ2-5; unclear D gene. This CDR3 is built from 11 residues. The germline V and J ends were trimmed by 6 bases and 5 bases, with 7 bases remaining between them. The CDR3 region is CASRLTETQYF. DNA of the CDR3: TGTGCCAGCAGACTCACGGAGACCCAGTACTTC.

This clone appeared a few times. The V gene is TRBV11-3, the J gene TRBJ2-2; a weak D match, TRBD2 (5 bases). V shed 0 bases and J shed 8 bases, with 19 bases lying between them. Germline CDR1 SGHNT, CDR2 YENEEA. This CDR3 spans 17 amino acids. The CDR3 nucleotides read TGTGCCAGCAGCTTAGATGTTGAGGCTAGCCGGCGGGGGGAGCTGTTTTTT. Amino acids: CASSLDVEASRRGELFF.

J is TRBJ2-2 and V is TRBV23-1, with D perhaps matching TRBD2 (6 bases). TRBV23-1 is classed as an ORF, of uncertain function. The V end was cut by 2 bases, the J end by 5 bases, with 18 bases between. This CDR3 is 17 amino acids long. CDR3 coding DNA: TGCGCCAGCAGTCAACCCCTCGCCGGGACTTGGACCGGGGAGCTGTTTTTT. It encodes CASSQPLAGTWTGELFF.

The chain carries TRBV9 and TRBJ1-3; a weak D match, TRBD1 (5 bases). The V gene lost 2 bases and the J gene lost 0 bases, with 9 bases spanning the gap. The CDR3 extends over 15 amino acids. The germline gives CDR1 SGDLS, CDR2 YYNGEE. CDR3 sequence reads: CASSVAGSSGNTIYF. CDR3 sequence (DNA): TGTGCCAGCAGCGTTGCAGGGTCCTCTGGAAACACCATATATTTT.

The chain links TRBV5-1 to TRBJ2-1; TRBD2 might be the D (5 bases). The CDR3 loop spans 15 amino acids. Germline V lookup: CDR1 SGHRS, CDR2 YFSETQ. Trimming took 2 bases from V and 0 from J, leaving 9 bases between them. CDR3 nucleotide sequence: TGCGCCAGCAGCTTCGGGGTTAGCTCCTACAATGAGCAGTTCTTC. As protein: CASSFGVSSYNEQFF.

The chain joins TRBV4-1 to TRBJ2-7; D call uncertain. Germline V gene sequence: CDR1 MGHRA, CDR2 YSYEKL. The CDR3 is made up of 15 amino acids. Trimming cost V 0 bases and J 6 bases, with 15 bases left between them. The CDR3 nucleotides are TGCGCCAGCAGCCAAGAATTTTACAGCTCCGTCGAGCAGTACTTC. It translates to CASSQEFYSSVEQYF.